Below are 15 T cell receptor beta chains sequenced from a single sample in a study of T cell responses to AZD1222 COVID-19 vaccine. Method: immunoSEQ multiplex PCR; TCRdb's copy keeps in-frame clones and lacks some. The sample records just over 80,000 clones, approximately 90% being singletons. The sequencing here drew on peripheral blood, taken on day 0 of AZD1222 vaccination. The receptors originated from an adult in good health.

The rearrangement uses TRBV6-5 and TRBJ1-5; D is unresolved. The ends were cut back, 5 bases at V and 0 bases at J, with 5 bases in the middle. Per the germline V gene, CDR1 is MNHEY and CDR2 is SVGAGI. The CDR3 covers 13 residues. In nucleotides, the CDR3 is TGTGCCAGCAGTCAATATAGCAATCAGCCCCAGCATTTT. It yields the protein CASSQYSNQPQHF.

The chain carries TRBV19 and TRBJ1-6; 9 nucleotides match TRBD1. This CDR3 is built from 15 residues. J gave up 7 bases and V 6 bases, and 7 bases lay outside the gene matches. Looked up from germline, CDR1 is LNHDA and CDR2 is SQIVND (reference sequence). The CDR3 DNA follows: TGTGCCAGTAGCATTGGGACAGGGACCAATTCACCCCTCCACTTT. It codes for CASSIGTGTNSPLHF.

This clone was counted a few times. The chain is built from TRBV4-2 and TRBJ1-2; D possibly corresponds to TRBD1 (5 bases). Trimming pared 1 base from V and 2 bases from J, leaving 8 bases between. CDR1 and CDR2 from the germline V gene are LGHNA and YNFKEQ. The CDR3 loop spans 14 amino acids. The CDR3 nucleotides are TGTGCCAGCAGCCAAGGAGGGGAAAACTATGGCTACACCTTC. As protein: CASSQGGENYGYTF.

V usage is TRBV7-2 and J usage is TRBJ2-5; TRBD2 aligns across 10 bases. The CDR3 runs to 19 residues. The germline gives CDR1 SGHTA, CDR2 FQGNSA. V lost 1 base to trimming and J lost 5 bases; unmatched junction nucleotides: 16. Here the CDR3 reads CASSLVGGQSGGARETQYF. CDR3 in DNA: TGTGCCAGCAGCTTAGTAGGAGGGCAAAGCGGGGGGGCACGGGAGACCCAGTACTTC.

The chain combines TRBV2 with TRBJ2-1; D unresolved. Trimming took off 7 bases at V and 2 bases at J, with 12 bases between the two ends. Germline CDR1 reads SNHLY; CDR2 reads FYNNEI. CDR3 size: 14 residues. The CDR3 region has the DNA TGTGCCAGCAAGGGAAGCGCCACCTACAATGAGCAGTTCTTC. This encodes CASKGSATYNEQFF.

The chain joins TRBV6-2 or TRBV6-3 to TRBJ2-7, with D possibly TRBD2 on 6 matching bases. CDR1 MNHEY and CDR2 SVGEGT come from the germline V gene. V shed 5 bases and J shed 2 bases, with 19 bases lying between them. This CDR3 spans 16 amino acids. The CDR3 protein is CASSDLSGPTPYEQYF. CDR3 nucleotides: TGTGCCAGCAGTGACCTTAGCGGCCCTACACCCTACGAGCAGTACTTC.

The chain combines TRBV10-3 with TRBJ1-3; 10 bases fit TRBD1. V shed 3 bases and J 3 bases; nucleotides not matched to a gene: 5. Germline CDR1 ENHRY, CDR2 SYGVKD. The CDR3 runs to 16 residues. The CDR3 DNA reads TGTGCCATCAGTGACGAGGGACAGGGGAATGGAAACACCATATATTTT. This gives the protein CAISDEGQGNGNTIYF.

The chain employs TRBV6-5 and TRBJ2-1; TRBD2 agrees at 7 bases. V dropped 6 bases and J dropped 1; count of bases not matched to a gene: 6. This CDR3 has 15 residues. Germline values: CDR1 MNHEY, CDR2 SVGAGI. CDR3 sequence (DNA): TGTGCCAGCAGGCCTGGGGGGGATTCCTACAATGAGCAGTTCTTC. As protein: CASRPGGDSYNEQFF.

V gene TRBV30 combines with J gene TRBJ1-5, with TRBD1 as a possible D gene (5 bases). Per the germline V gene, CDR1 is GTSNPN and CDR2 is SVGIG (reference sequence). This CDR3 comprises 14 residues. V shed 0 bases and J shed 10 bases, with 16 bases lying between them. CDR3 bases: TGTGCCTGGAGTGTGACCCGGGGGTTGGAACCCCAGCATTTT. Its protein is CAWSVTRGLEPQHF.

The gene calls are TRBV7-2 and TRBJ1-5, with D unclear. The length of the CDR3 is 14 residues. Germline CDR1 SGHTA, CDR2 FQGNSA. V lost 1 base and J lost 2, with 6 bases in between. The CDR3 DNA reads TGTGCCAGCAGCTTAGACCACGGCAATCAGCCCCAGCATTTT. As protein: CASSLDHGNQPQHF.

The chain combines TRBV7-8 with TRBJ2-1; perhaps D is TRBD1 or TRBD2 (6 bases each). The CDR3 has 16 amino acids. Trimming cost V 5 bases and J 0 bases, with 14 bases left between them. From germline, CDR1 is SGHVS and CDR2 FQNEAQ. The CDR3 reads CASSLTGASSYNEQFF. For the CDR3, the DNA is TGTGCCAGCAGCCTCACGGGGGCGAGCTCCTACAATGAGCAGTTCTTC.

The chain recombines TRBV19 with TRBJ1-1; D remains ambiguous. Trimming took 5 bases from V and 1 from J, leaving 8 bases between them. The CDR3 runs to 13 residues. The germline V gene encodes CDR1 LNHDA and CDR2 SQIVND (reference sequence). The CDR3 DNA follows: TGTGCCAGTAGTGCCAATACGAACACTGAAGCTTTCTTT. Translated: CASSANTNTEAFF.

This chain joins TRBV3-1 (or the pseudogene TRBV3-2) and TRBJ1-2; the D gene is possibly TRBD1 (5 bases). Germline-derived CDR1 and CDR2 are LGHDT and YNNKEL (reference sequence). V was pared by 2 bases and J by 2 bases, with 9 bases between. The CDR3 loop spans 14 amino acids. CDR3 sequence reads: CASSQRGLNYGYTF. The CDR3 DNA sequence: TGTGCCAGCAGCCAAAGGGGCTTGAACTATGGCTACACCTTC.

The chain is built from TRBV19 and TRBJ1-2; unclear D gene. The germline V gene encodes CDR1 LNHDA and CDR2 SQIVND (reference sequence). The V and J ends lost 7 bases and 4 bases respectively, with 22 bases between them. The CDR3 is made up of 16 amino acids. CDR3 in amino acids: CASTHFFTGLTYGYTF. CDR3 nucleotides: TGTGCCAGTACCCATTTTTTTACCGGGCTAACCTATGGCTACACCTTC.

This clone is medium-sized (0.01 to 0.1%) in the sample. The V and J genes are TRBV30 and TRBJ1-1; TRBD1 agrees at 7 bases. Germline assignment: CDR1 GTSNPN and CDR2 SVGIG (reference sequence). The V segment lost 2 bases and the J segment 1 base; nucleotides outside the gene matches: 7. The CDR3 length is 15 residues. The CDR3: CAWSPWTGTNTEAFF. CDR3 bases: TGTGCCTGGAGTCCCTGGACAGGTACGAACACTGAAGCTTTCTTT.